Sequencing of this T cell receptor (beta chain) was carried out in a study of CD8 T cells in Susac syndrome. Roughly 0.5 to 1 ug RNA was reverse transcribed with random hexamers. TCRdb re-called the immunoSEQ multiplex PCR reads with MiXCR, one entry per CDR3 protein. The table records some 130,000 distinct CDR3 sequences, 90% to 95% of them present only once. The CDR3 contains 11 residues. V was shortened by 2 bases and J by 8 bases, with 6 bases between the two germline ends. Germline V CDR1 and CDR2: LGHDT, YNNKEL (reference sequence). The chain recombines TRBV3-1 with TRBJ1-1; D remains ambiguous. This receptor was obtained from a human donor in good health. Sample: CD4+ T cells from PBMCs. The CDR3 sequence: CASSQKLEAFF. The CDR3, as DNA: TGTGCCAGCAGCCAAAAACTAGAAGCTTTCTTT.